The next 24 T cell receptor beta chains were all read from a single sample in a study of T cell responses to AZD1222 COVID-19 vaccine. TCRdb's table, derived via immunoSEQ multiplex PCR, lists solely in-frame clones and lacks some. The repertoire holds some 170,000 clones, with about 92% as singletons. The sequences come from peripheral blood, collected on day 0 of AZD1222 vaccination. The receptors originated from an adult in good health.

The chain employs TRBV2 and TRBJ1-5; tentatively, D is TRBD1 (5 bases). Germline V lookup: CDR1 SNHLY, CDR2 FYNNEI. Trimming removed 6 bases at V and 3 bases at J, with 15 bases between. The CDR3 runs 15 residues. The DNA of the CDR3 is TGTGCCAGCAGAGATTCGACAGACTTCAATCAGCCCCAGCATTTT. Its protein product is CASRDSTDFNQPQHF.

V and J are TRBV7-9 and TRBJ1-5; TRBD1 matches at 11 bases. The CDR3 contains 15 residues. Unmatched junction bases numbered 6, after V lost 5 bases and J lost 6 bases. CDR1 is SEHNR and CDR2 is FQNEAQ in the germline V gene (reference sequence). The CDR3 DNA sequence: TGTGCCAGCAGCCCCGGACAGGGGGCGCGTCAGCCCCAGCATTTT. Encoded protein: CASSPGQGARQPQHF. The full variable domain, its missing parts supplied by reference TRBV7-9 and TRBJ1-5, is DTGVSQNPRHKITKRGQNVTFRCDPISEHNRLYWYRQTLGQGPEFLTYFQNEAQLEKSRLLSDRFSAERPKGSFSTLEIQRTEQGDSAMYLCASSPGQGARQPQHFGDGTRLSIL.

The V and J genes are TRBV27 and TRBJ1-2, with TRBD1 identical over 7 bases. Germline loops: CDR1 MNHEY, CDR2 SMNVEV (reference sequence). The CDR3 length is 13 residues. Trimming removed 6 bases from V and 5 bases from J; junction bases left unmatched: 6. In DNA form, the CDR3 reads TGTGCCAGCAGCTTCCGGGACAGATATGGCTACACCTTC. The encoded protein is CASSFRDRYGYTF.

This chain uses TRBV28 with TRBJ1-2; D perhaps matches TRBD1 (6 bases). V shed 6 bases and J shed 6 bases, with 8 bases lying between them. The germline V gene encodes CDR1 MDHEN and CDR2 SYDVKM. The CDR3 extends over 11 amino acids. CDR3 sequence (DNA): TGTGCCAGCAGCCACAGGGATGGCTACACCTTC. Its protein product is CASSHRDGYTF.

The chain carries TRBV11-2 and TRBJ1-1; possibly TRBD1 for D (5 bases). The CDR3 loop spans 12 amino acids. Trimming cost V 1 base and J 8 bases, with 8 bases left between them. Per germline, CDR1 SGHAT and CDR2 FQNNGV. The CDR3 DNA follows: TGTGCCAGCAGCTTAGGGGACCTAGAAGCTTTCTTT. As protein: CASSLGDLEAFF.

This clone has only one observation. The chain links TRBV5-6 to TRBJ1-2; TRBD1 matches at 11 bases. Germline CDR1 and CDR2: SGHDT and YYEEEE. V was pared by 4 bases and J by 5 bases, with 7 bases of the junction left unmatched. There are 15 residues in the CDR3. The CDR3 DNA follows: TGTGCCAGCAGCCCCACGGACAGGGGGCTTTATGGCTACACCTTC. Residues: CASSPTDRGLYGYTF.

With respect to this clone: Other DNA sequences in the same sample also yield this CDR3. The chain employs TRBV30 and TRBJ1-1, with D perhaps TRBD1 (6 bases). The CDR3 consists of 11 residues. The germline V and J ends were trimmed by 4 bases and 5 bases, with 8 bases remaining between them. Germline assignment: CDR1 GTSNPN and CDR2 SVGIG (reference sequence). The CDR3 region is CAWKQGTEAFF. CDR3 in DNA: TGTGCCTGGAAGCAGGGGACTGAAGCTTTCTTT. Supplemented by reference TRBV30 and TRBJ1-1, the full variable domain reads SQTIHQWPATLVQPVGSPLSLECTVEGTSNPNLYWYRQAAGRGLQLLFYSVGIGQISSEVPQNLSASRPQDRQFILSSKKLLLSDSGFYLCAWKQGTEAFFGQGTRLTVV.

This rearrangement joins TRBV18 to TRBJ1-1; possible D gene TRBD1, 6 bases. With 6 bases removed from V and 1 base from J, the gap between germline ends came to 15 bases. This CDR3 contains 15 residues. Germline CDR1 reads KGHSH; CDR2 reads LQKENI. The chain's CDR3 is CASSQLQGRNTEAFF. The CDR3 DNA reads TGTGCCAGCTCCCAACTACAGGGTAGGAACACTGAAGCTTTCTTT.

This chain uses TRBV7-8 with TRBJ2-1; D is perhaps TRBD1 (5 bases). V gave up 1 base and J gave up 6 bases, with 13 bases separating them. Per the germline V gene, CDR1 is SGHVS and CDR2 is FQNEAQ. The CDR3 sequence is 15 residues long. CDR3 residues: CASSLGQGLVNEQFF. The CDR3 coding sequence is TGTGCCAGCAGCTTAGGGCAGGGTCTGGTCAATGAGCAGTTCTTC. Together with reference TRBV7-8 and TRBJ2-1, the CDR3 gives the full variable domain: GAGVSQSPRYKVAKRGQDVALRCDPISGHVSLFWYQQALGQGPEFLTYFQNEAQLDKSGLPSDRFFAERPEGSVSTLKIQRTQQEDSAVYLCASSLGQGLVNEQFFGPGTRLTVL.

The chain couples TRBV6-2 or TRBV6-3 to TRBJ1-6, with D maybe TRBD1 (6 bases). The CDR3 spans 16 residues. V was shortened by 1 base and J by 7 bases, with 14 bases between the two germline ends. Germline CDR1 is MNHEY and CDR2 is SVGEGT. The CDR3 reads CASSYLTQGSNSPLHF. CDR3 nucleotides: TGTGCCAGCAGTTACTTGACACAGGGCTCGAATTCACCCCTCCACTTT.

The chain couples TRBV6-1 to TRBJ2-3; 12 bases line up with TRBD2. The CDR3 consists of 18 residues. Per the germline V gene, CDR1 is MNHNS and CDR2 is SASEGT. After removal of 4 bases from V and 2 bases from J, the junction contained 10 bases not matched to a gene. The CDR3 sequence: CASSGTPGLAGPTDTQYF. CDR3 sequence (DNA): TGTGCCAGCAGTGGAACTCCCGGACTAGCGGGACCCACAGATACGCAGTATTTT.

This chain joins TRBV9 and TRBJ1-1, with 9 bases aligning to TRBD1. Trimming took 4 bases from V and 5 from J; bases not matched to a gene: 6. The germline V gene encodes CDR1 SGDLS and CDR2 YYNGEE. The CDR3 is 14 residues long. The CDR3 nucleotides read TGTGCCAGCAGCCCCGGGACAGGGCGGACTGAAGCTTTCTTT. Protein product: CASSPGTGRTEAFF.

The rearrangement links TRBV3-1 (or the pseudogene TRBV3-2) to TRBJ2-3; 10 bases are a match to TRBD2. This CDR3 comprises 16 residues. Germline V CDR1 and CDR2: LGHDT, YNNKEL (reference sequence). V lost 3 bases to trimming and J lost 2 bases; unmatched junction nucleotides: 5. The chain's CDR3 is CASSQSLAGFTDTQYF. DNA of the CDR3: TGTGCCAGCAGCCAGTCACTAGCGGGATTCACAGATACGCAGTATTTT.

Remarks on this clone: Other DNA sequences in the sample encode the same CDR3. The chain has TRBV6-5 and TRBJ1-1; D unresolved. The CDR3 length is 12 residues. V dropped 6 bases and J dropped 5 bases, with 10 bases sitting between them. CDR1 is MNHEY and CDR2 is SVGAGI in the germline V gene. Here the CDR3 DNA reads TGTGCCAGCAGACGAGGCCGGACTGAAGCTTTCTTT. Protein: CASRRGRTEAFF.

The V and J genes are TRBV2 and TRBJ2-3, with D perhaps given as TRBD1 or TRBD2 (5 bases each). Germline CDR1 SNHLY, CDR2 FYNNEI. The CDR3 contains 15 residues. V was trimmed by 4 bases and J by 0 bases, leaving 11 bases between them. CDR3 sequence (DNA): TGTGCCAGCAGTGGCCTCCGGGACAGCACAGATACGCAGTATTTT. Its translation is CASSGLRDSTDTQYF.

This sequence joins TRBV19 and TRBJ1-5, with D unresolved. The ends were cut back, 4 bases at V and 5 bases at J, with 12 bases in the middle. The germline V gene encodes CDR1 LNHDA and CDR2 SQIVND (reference sequence). This CDR3 is built from 14 residues. CDR3 residues: CASSKEGGYQPQHF. The CDR3 DNA follows: TGTGCCAGTAGTAAGGAGGGAGGTTATCAGCCCCAGCATTTT. Combining the CDR3 with reference TRBV19 and TRBJ1-5 gives the whole variable domain DGGITQSPKYLFRKEGQNVTLSCEQNLNHDAMYWYRQDPGQGLRLIYYSQIVNDFQKGDIAEGYSVSREKKESFPLTVTSAQKNPTAFYLCASSKEGGYQPQHFGDGTRLSIL.

The chain uses TRBV25-1 and TRBJ2-1, with D perhaps TRBD1 or TRBD2 (5 bases each). V gave up 2 bases and J gave up 7 bases, with 12 bases separating them. The CDR3 consists of 14 residues. Looked up from germline, CDR1 is MGHDK and CDR2 is SYGVNS. CDR3 region: CASSERGWGNEQFF. The DNA of the CDR3 is TGTGCCAGCAGTGAACGGGGCTGGGGGAATGAGCAGTTCTTC.

The chain employs TRBV25-1 and TRBJ1-1; D remains ambiguous. Germline-derived CDR1 and CDR2 are MGHDK and SYGVNS. Trimming removed 1 base at V and 6 bases at J, with 9 bases between. The CDR3 loop spans 13 amino acids. The CDR3 here is CASSELGRPEAFF. Written as DNA, the CDR3 is TGTGCCAGCAGTGAATTGGGTAGGCCTGAAGCTTTCTTT. The whole variable domain, remainder taken from reference TRBV25-1 and TRBJ1-1, is EADIYQTPRYLVIGTGKKITLECSQTMGHDKMYWYQQDPGMELHLIHYSYGVNSTEKGDLSSESTVSRIRTEHFPLTLESARPSHTSQYLCASSELGRPEAFFGQGTRLTVV.

The chain employs TRBV15 and TRBJ1-1; D remains ambiguous. This CDR3 has 13 amino acids. The germline CDR1 and CDR2 sequences are LNHNV and YYDKDF (reference sequence). The germline V and J ends were trimmed by 5 bases and 7 bases, with 14 bases remaining between them. The CDR3 loop reads CATSPTDTREAFF. The CDR3 DNA is TGTGCCACCAGCCCCACAGACACCCGTGAAGCTTTCTTT.

The chain couples TRBV16 to TRBJ1-3, with D perhaps TRBD1 (5 bases). CDR1 and CDR2 from the germline V gene are KGHSY and FQNENV. Trimming left V 0 bases short and J 0 bases short, with 15 bases between. This CDR3 has 18 amino acids. CDR3: CASSQSLSYRNSGNTIYF. The CDR3, as DNA: TGTGCCAGCAGCCAATCCCTTTCCTACAGGAACTCTGGAAACACCATATATTTT.

V gene TRBV5-6 combines with J gene TRBJ1-6, with 8 bases fitting TRBD1. The CDR3 covers 15 residues. The V and J ends lost 3 bases and 4 bases, in that order; junction bases with no gene match: 3. CDR1 and CDR2 from the germline V gene are SGHDT and YYEEEE. The CDR3 bases are TGTGCCAGCAGCTCGCGACAGGGGTATAATTCACCCCTCCACTTT. Protein product: CASSSRQGYNSPLHF.

The chain carries TRBV7-6 and TRBJ1-1; D gene uncertain. Trimming shortened V by 1 base and J by 4 bases, and 13 bases separated the two germline ends. The CDR3 is made up of 15 amino acids. Germline-derived CDR1 and CDR2 are SGHVS and FNYEAQ. The DNA for the CDR3 is TGTGCCAGCAGCTTAGTCGTGGGGTGGAGCACTGAAGCTTTCTTT. Translation: CASSLVVGWSTEAFF.

The J gene is TRBJ1-2, the V gene TRBV6-2 or TRBV6-3; the D is unclear. Trimming cost V 4 bases and J 4 bases, with 16 bases left between them. The CDR3 extends over 15 amino acids. The germline V gene encodes CDR1 MNHEY and CDR2 SVGEGT. The CDR3 DNA reads as TGTGCCAGCAGTTTACCGGGCCTTTCGCGCTATGGCTACACCTTC. This translates into CASSLPGLSRYGYTF.

The CDR3 nucleotides are TGCAGCGTTGAAAGGGAGGTTGTTGCTAGCGGCACCGGGGAGCTGTTTTTT. It translates to CSVEREVVASGTGELFF. The gene calls are TRBV29-1 and TRBJ2-2, with TRBD2 matching over 7 bases. CDR1 and CDR2 (germline): SQVTM, ANQGSEA. CDR3 length: 17 residues. J lost 4 bases, V lost 2 bases, and 13 bases had no gene match.